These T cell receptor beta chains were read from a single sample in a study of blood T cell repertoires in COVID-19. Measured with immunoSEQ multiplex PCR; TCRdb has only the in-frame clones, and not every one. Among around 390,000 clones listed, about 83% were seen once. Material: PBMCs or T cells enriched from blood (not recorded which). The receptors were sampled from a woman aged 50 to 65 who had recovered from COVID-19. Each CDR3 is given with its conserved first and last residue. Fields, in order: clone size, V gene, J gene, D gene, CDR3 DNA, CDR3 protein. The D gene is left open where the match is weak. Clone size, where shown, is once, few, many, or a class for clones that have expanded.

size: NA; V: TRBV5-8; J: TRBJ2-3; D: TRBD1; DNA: TGTGCCAACGACAGGGGTTCCGATACGCAGTATTTT; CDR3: CANDRGSDTQYF
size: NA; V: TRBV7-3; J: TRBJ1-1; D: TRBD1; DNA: TGTGCCAGCAGCTATCTCCTACAGGGGGGGAACACTGAAGCTTTCTTT; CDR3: CASSYLLQGGNTEAFF
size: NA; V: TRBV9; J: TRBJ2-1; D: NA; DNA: TGTGCCAGCAGCGCAGAACAGGGAAATGAGCAGTTCTTC; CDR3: CASSAEQGNEQFF
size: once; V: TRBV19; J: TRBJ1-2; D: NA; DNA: TGTGCCAGTAGTATAGGAGGAACTCCTAGAGGCTACACCTTC; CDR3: CASSIGGTPRGYTF
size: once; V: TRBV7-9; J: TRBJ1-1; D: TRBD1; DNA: TGTGCCAGCAGCTTAATGTGGGGGGACAGCCTGAACACTGAAGCTTTCTTT; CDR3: CASSLMWGDSLNTEAFF
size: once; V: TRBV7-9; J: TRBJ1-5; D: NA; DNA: TGTGCCAGCAGCCCCGGGACACGTAGCAATCAGCCCCAGCATTTT; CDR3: CASSPGTRSNQPQHF
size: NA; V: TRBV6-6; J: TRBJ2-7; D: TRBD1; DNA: TGTGCCAGCAGAGAAATATCCGGGACAGCCCCCGAGCAGTACTTC; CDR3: CASREISGTAPEQYF
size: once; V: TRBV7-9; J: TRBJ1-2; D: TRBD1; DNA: TGTGCCAGCAGCTCACAGGGGGCAGATGGCTACACCTTC; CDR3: CASSSQGADGYTF
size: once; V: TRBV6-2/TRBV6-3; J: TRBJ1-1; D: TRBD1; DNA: TGTGCCAGCAGTTCATGGACAGGGTTGGACACTGAAGCTTTCTTT; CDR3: CASSSWTGLDTEAFF
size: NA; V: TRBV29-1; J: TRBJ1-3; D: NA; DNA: TGCAGCGTTGACCCAGGAACTGGAAACACCATATATTTT; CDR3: CSVDPGTGNTIYF
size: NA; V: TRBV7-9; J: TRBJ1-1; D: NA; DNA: TGTGCCAGCAGCGACTCGCGGGTCGGGAACACTGAAGCTTTCTTT; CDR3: CASSDSRVGNTEAFF
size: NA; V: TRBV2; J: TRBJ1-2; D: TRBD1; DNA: TGTGCCAGCGGGACAGGGGTCTATGGCTACACCTTC; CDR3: CASGTGVYGYTF
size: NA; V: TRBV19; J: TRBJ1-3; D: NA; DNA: TGTGCCAGTAGTATAAGCGTCTACTCTGGAAACACCATATATTTT; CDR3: CASSISVYSGNTIYF
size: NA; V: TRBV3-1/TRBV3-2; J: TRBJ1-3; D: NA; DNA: TGTGCCAGCAGCCAAGTGAGCTCTGGAAACACCATATATTTT; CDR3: CASSQVSSGNTIYF